Shown below are 7 T cell receptor beta chains from a single sample sequenced in a study of patients and donors after allogeneic stem cell transplantation. A single record per CDR3 protein comes from TCRdb applying MiXCR to the RT-PCR reads. The sample comprises roughly 200,000 distinct CDR3 sequences, about 38% of which are singletons, and around a tenth rests with the top ten. The source material was blood, either unsorted or a sorted T cell fraction (not recorded which). These receptors all come from a human donor who was either an allogeneic HSCT recipient or a stem cell or donor lymphocyte infusion donor (not recorded which). It is not recorded whose cells these are; they may come from a transplant donor.

The chain links TRBV6-5 to TRBJ2-1; the match to TRBD1 covers 9 bases. V lost 3 bases to trimming and J lost 2 bases; unmatched junction nucleotides: 2. The CDR3 loop spans 15 amino acids. Germline CDR1 MNHEY, CDR2 SVGAGI. This chain's CDR3 is CASSYRDRAYNEQFF. The DNA for the CDR3 is TGTGCCAGCAGTTATAGGGACAGGGCCTACAATGAGCAGTTCTTC.

The table lists this clonotype with a few counts. The DNA of the CDR3 is TGCAGTGCTAGAGCGCCAATCGAACAGGGGAGGGCCTATGGCTACACCTTC. Translation: CSARAPIEQGRAYGYTF. The chain couples TRBV20-1 to TRBJ1-2; 7 nucleotides agree with TRBD1. There are 17 residues in the CDR3. V was clipped by 1 base and J by 4 bases; unmatched bases: 15. From germline, CDR1 is DFQATT and CDR2 SNEGSKA (reference sequence).

The genes are TRBV5-6 and TRBJ2-3; a weak D match, TRBD1 (5 bases). Per the germline V gene, CDR1 is SGHDT and CDR2 is YYEEEE. This CDR3 has 14 amino acids. The germline V and J ends were trimmed by 4 bases and 0 bases, with 9 bases remaining between them. The chain's CDR3 is CASSQQASTDTQYF. Here the CDR3 DNA reads TGTGCCAGCAGCCAACAGGCTAGCACAGATACGCAGTATTTT.

This clonotype was detected a few times. The V gene is TRBV18, the J gene TRBJ1-1; D is unresolved. Trimming took 2 bases from V and 1 from J, leaving 5 bases between them. Germline V gives CDR1 KGHSH, CDR2 LQKENI. CDR3 size: 13 residues. CDR3 nucleotide sequence: TGTGCCAGCTCACCAGACAAGAACACTGAAGCTTTCTTT. Residues: CASSPDKNTEAFF.

This chain joins TRBV9 and TRBJ2-6, with D unresolved. Per germline, CDR1 SGDLS and CDR2 YYNGEE. Trimming stripped 0 bases from V and 0 bases from J, with 13 bases between. The CDR3 sequence is 18 residues long. CDR3 in DNA: TGTGCCAGCAGCGTAGAGTGGCAGGTGGGCTCTGGGGCCAACGTCCTGACTTTC. It codes for CASSVEWQVGSGANVLTF.

This clonotype was found a few times. The V and J genes are TRBV7-9 and TRBJ1-2; D call uncertain. Germline lookup yields CDR1 SEHNR and CDR2 FQNEAQ (reference sequence). The CDR3 runs 12 residues. Between the trimmed V and J ends, which lost 2 bases and 8 bases, there was a span of 9 bases. CDR3 in DNA: TGTGCCAGCAGCTTATCAAACTGGGGCTACACCTTC. Its translation is CASSLSNWGYTF.

The rearrangement uses TRBV11-2 and TRBJ1-1; no definite D call. There are 13 residues in the CDR3. V gave up 6 bases and J gave up 1 base, with 9 bases separating them. Germline loops: CDR1 SGHAT, CDR2 FQNNGV. The chain's CDR3 is CASSSVPNTEAFF. CDR3 bases: TGTGCCAGCAGTTCAGTCCCGAACACTGAAGCTTTCTTT.